The next 26 T cell receptor beta chains were all read from a single sample in a study of radiotherapy plus CTLA-4 blockade in lung cancer. The protocol was immunoSEQ multiplex PCR, while the TCRdb copy is restricted to in-frame clones and leaves out a portion. The sample shows tens of thousands of clones, about 70% of them seen only once. The sample consisted of peripheral blood, taken from a patient treated with radiotherapy plus ipilimumab. The receptor set was obtained from a human donor with non-small cell lung cancer whose response to radiotherapy plus ipilimumab could not be evaluated.

The chain combines TRBV2 with TRBJ1-1; no reliable D call. In germline, CDR1 is SNHLY, CDR2 FYNNEI. The CDR3 runs 13 residues. V lost 2 bases and J 1 base, leaving 5 bases between the germline ends. The DNA for the CDR3 is TGTGCCAGCAGTGAATCAGAGAACACTGAAGCTTTCTTT. Translated, it gives CASSESENTEAFF.

The J gene is TRBJ1-2, the V gene TRBV28; D is uncertain. The V gene's germline CDR1 is MDHEN and CDR2 SYDVKM. V shed 5 bases and J shed 8 bases, with 12 bases lying between them. The CDR3 is made up of 12 amino acids. CDR3 region: CASSPASKGYTF. The CDR3 coding sequence is TGTGCCAGCAGTCCTGCGTCGAAAGGCTACACCTTC.

The chain has TRBV4-2 and TRBJ1-1, with D maybe TRBD1 (5 bases). Trimming stripped 1 base from V and 1 base from J, with 28 bases between. The CDR3 totals 21 residues. Germline CDR1 LGHNA, CDR2 YNFKEQ. Here the CDR3 reads CASSQVGGRAGINRPNTEAFF. Written as DNA, the CDR3 is TGTGCCAGCAGCCAAGTAGGAGGGCGAGCAGGGATAAATCGACCGAACACTGAAGCTTTCTTT.

This clone was recorded once. J is TRBJ1-2 and V is TRBV28; D may be TRBD1 (6 bases). The CDR3 loop spans 15 amino acids. The germline V and J ends were trimmed by 8 bases and 0 bases, with 16 bases remaining between them. Germline assignment: CDR1 MDHEN and CDR2 SYDVKM. In DNA form, the CDR3 reads TGTGCCAGCGGTCAGACAGGAAACACTAACTATGGCTACACCTTC. This codes for CASGQTGNTNYGYTF.

CDR3 protein: CASSYSQGTYEQYF. The CDR3 DNA reads TGTGCCAGCAGTTACTCCCAGGGCACCTACGAGCAGTACTTC. The V and J genes are TRBV6-5 and TRBJ2-7; D perhaps matches TRBD1 (5 bases). Germline CDR1 MNHEY, CDR2 SVGAGI. V lost 0 bases and J lost 2, with 8 bases in between. This CDR3 has 14 amino acids.

This chain uses TRBV19 with TRBJ2-7, with 9 bases identical to TRBD1. This CDR3 contains 13 residues. Looked up from germline, CDR1 is LNHDA and CDR2 is SQIVND (reference sequence). Losses at the gene ends were 7 bases for V and 6 bases for J; bases not matched to a gene: 7. The CDR3 bases are TGTGCCAGTACCCCCGGACAGGGGTTCGAGCAGTACTTC. Protein: CASTPGQGFEQYF.

This rearrangement joins TRBV28 to TRBJ2-7; 8 nucleotides align to TRBD2. Germline CDR1 MDHEN, CDR2 SYDVKM. This CDR3 is built from 14 residues. V lost 2 bases and J lost 6; bases outside the gene matches: 6. Here the CDR3 reads CASSLPGGTVEQYF. The CDR3 nucleotides read TGTGCCAGCAGTTTACCGGGGGGGACGGTCGAGCAGTACTTC.

V and J are TRBV25-1 and TRBJ2-5, with D possibly matching TRBD1 (6 bases). In germline, CDR1 is MGHDK, CDR2 SYGVNS. This CDR3 contains 13 residues. V lost 4 bases and J 1 base, leaving 7 bases between the germline ends. The CDR3 bases are TGTGCCAGCAGTGGGACAGTCCAAGAGACCCAGTACTTC. Its translation is CASSGTVQETQYF.

The chain recombines TRBV9 with TRBJ1-1; 7 nucleotides match TRBD1. Trimming cost V 3 bases and J 1 base; bases outside gene matches: 6. The CDR3 is made up of 15 amino acids. The V gene's germline CDR1 is SGDLS and CDR2 YYNGEE. The CDR3 nucleotides read TGTGCCAGCAGCGAGCCCGGGACAGCGAACACTGAAGCTTTCTTT. This encodes CASSEPGTANTEAFF.

J is TRBJ1-6 and V is TRBV14, with TRBD1 matching over 8 bases. The CDR3 is 13 residues long. The junction had 3 bases not matched to a gene; V was cut back by 5 bases and J by 9 bases. Germline CDR1 is SGHDN and CDR2 is FVKESK. In nucleotides, the CDR3 is TGTGCCAGCAGCGGACAGGGTTTTTCACCCCTCCACTTT. It codes for CASSGQGFSPLHF.

This clone has only a few counts. J is TRBJ2-1 and V is TRBV1; TRBD2, as called in the table, went unchecked against the DNA. TRBV1 has pseudogene status. The CDR3 covers 16 residues. This chain's CDR3 is CTSSQVAGDGNNEQFF. CDR3 sequence (DNA): TGCACCAGCAGCCAAGTAGCGGGAGACGGGAACAATGAGCAGTTCTTC.

The chain uses TRBV9 and TRBJ2-5, with TRBD1 matching 8 bases. The CDR3 length is 13 residues. Germline V CDR1 and CDR2: SGDLS, YYNGEE. Trimming removed 3 bases from V and 7 bases from J; junction bases left unmatched: 5. CDR3 region: CASSGGQGVTQYF. The CDR3 DNA reads as TGTGCCAGCAGCGGAGGACAGGGTGTGACCCAGTACTTC.

The gene calls are TRBV4-2 and TRBJ2-5; 10 nucleotides align to TRBD2. V shed 2 bases, J shed 4 bases, and the junction held 4 bases outside the gene matches. The V gene's germline CDR1 is LGHNA and CDR2 YNFKEQ. The CDR3 is 15 residues long. The CDR3 DNA reads as TGTGCCAGCAGCCAAACCAGCGGGGGGGCAGAGACCCAGTACTTC. Translating gives CASSQTSGGAETQYF.

The rearrangement links TRBV6-1 to TRBJ1-1; TRBD1 matches 8 bases. Germline CDR1 reads MNHNS; CDR2 reads SASEGT. The CDR3 runs 14 residues. J gave up 4 bases and V 5 bases, and 6 bases lay outside the gene matches. The CDR3 sequence is CASSLGQAATEAFF. The CDR3 DNA reads as TGTGCCAGCAGTTTGGGACAGGCGGCCACTGAAGCTTTCTTT.

The table lists this clone with a few counts. V gene TRBV5-6 combines with J gene TRBJ1-1; D may be TRBD1 (5 bases). The CDR3 loop spans 17 amino acids. Trimming shortened V by 1 base and J by 2 bases, and 18 bases separated the two germline ends. The germline gives CDR1 SGHDT, CDR2 YYEEEE. CDR3 DNA sequence: TGTGCCAGCAGCTTGATATGGAGGGCCGGGGCCAACACTGAAGCTTTCTTT. Translating gives CASSLIWRAGANTEAFF.

The chain links TRBV7-2 to TRBJ1-5, with TRBD1 matching 7 bases. The CDR3 sequence is 12 residues long. Germline lookup yields CDR1 SGHTA and CDR2 FQGNSA. The V gene end was trimmed by 3 bases and the J gene end by 7 bases; junction bases not matched to a gene: 0. CDR3 sequence: CASSLTGQPQHF. In DNA form, the CDR3 reads TGTGCCAGCAGCTTGACAGGGCAGCCCCAGCATTTT. Complete variable domain (other parts from reference TRBV7-2 and TRBJ1-5): GAGVSQSPSNKVTEKGKDVELRCDPISGHTALYWYRQSLGQGLEFLIYFQGNSAPDKSGLPSDRFSAERTGGSVSTLTIQRTQQEDSAVYLCASSLTGQPQHFGDGTRLSIL.

This sequence joins TRBV14 and TRBJ1-5, with unresolved D. V lost 1 base and J lost 4, with 8 bases in between. Germline V gene lookup returns CDR1 SGHDN and CDR2 FVKESK. The CDR3 is made up of 14 amino acids. The CDR3 spells CASSQGGINQPQHF. CDR3 nucleotides: TGTGCCAGCAGCCAAGGAGGGATTAATCAGCCCCAGCATTTT.

This chain uses TRBV4-1 with TRBJ2-4; TRBD2 aligns across 8 bases. V shed 2 bases and J 7 bases; nucleotides not matched to a gene: 13. This CDR3 comprises 17 residues. Germline V CDR1 and CDR2: MGHRA, YSYEKL. CDR3 sequence reads: CASSQSLTSGGGNIQYF. CDR3 in DNA: TGCGCCAGCAGCCAATCCCTCACTAGCGGAGGTGGTAACATTCAGTACTTC.

This rearrangement joins TRBV19 to TRBJ2-7, with 8 nucleotides matching TRBD2. Trimming removed 3 bases from V and 0 bases from J; junction bases left unmatched: 4. The CDR3 contains 15 residues. In germline, CDR1 is LNHDA, CDR2 SQIVND (reference sequence). CDR3 amino acids: CASSIRGLDSYEQYF. In nucleotides, the CDR3 is TGTGCCAGTAGTATTCGGGGACTAGACTCCTACGAGCAGTACTTC. Looking up the rest from reference TRBV19 and TRBJ2-7 gives the full variable domain: DGGITQSPKYLFRKEGQNVTLSCEQNLNHDAMYWYRQDPGQGLRLIYYSQIVNDFQKGDIAEGYSVSREKKESFPLTVTSAQKNPTAFYLCASSIRGLDSYEQYFGPGTRLTVT.

CDR3 nucleotides: TGCGCCAGCAGCATACTGACTGACTCCTACGAGCAGTACTTC. Residues: CASSILTDSYEQYF. This sequence joins TRBV5-1 and TRBJ2-7; the D is unclear. Trimming stripped 4 bases from V and 0 bases from J, with 11 bases between. Germline CDR1 is SGHRS and CDR2 is YFSETQ. The CDR3 covers 14 residues.

This clone appeared a few times. This rearrangement joins TRBV6-5 to TRBJ2-3; TRBD2 aligns across 7 bases. Germline CDR1 reads MNHEY; CDR2 reads SVGAGI. The CDR3 extends over 14 amino acids. V lost 5 bases, J lost 2 bases, and 4 bases stayed unmatched. CDR3 loop: CASSRGGATDTQYF. As DNA, the CDR3 is TGTGCCAGCAGTCGCGGGGGTGCCACAGATACGCAGTATTTT.

The V gene is TRBV7-2, the J gene TRBJ1-2; D unclear. The CDR3 is made up of 13 amino acids. The germline CDR1 and CDR2 sequences are SGHTA and FQGNSA. The V end lost 5 bases, the J end lost 8 bases, and 15 bases lay between the germline ends. The CDR3: CASSNKQGGGYTF. In DNA form, the CDR3 reads TGTGCCAGCAGCAATAAACAAGGAGGCGGCTACACCTTC.

This chain joins TRBV15 and TRBJ2-7, with 10 bases aligning to TRBD1. After removal of 4 bases from V and 5 bases from J, the junction contained 11 bases not matched to a gene. This CDR3 contains 16 residues. Per the germline V gene, CDR1 is LNHNV and CDR2 is YYDKDF (reference sequence). The CDR3 DNA reads as TGTGCCACCAGCACGACGGAGTGGGACAGGGGCCACGAGCAGTACTTC. This gives the protein CATSTTEWDRGHEQYF.

The rearrangement links TRBV9 to TRBJ1-2, with 11 bases matching TRBD1. The J segment lost 0 bases and the V segment lost 4 bases, leaving 2 bases of the junction unmatched. Per germline, CDR1 SGDLS and CDR2 YYNGEE. The CDR3 contains 15 residues. CDR3 protein: CASSRDRGTNYGYTF. Written as DNA, the CDR3 is TGTGCCAGCAGCCGGGACAGGGGGACTAACTATGGCTACACCTTC.

This chain joins TRBV30 and TRBJ1-1; no definite D call. This CDR3 is built from 13 residues. Germline V gene sequence: CDR1 GTSNPN, CDR2 SVGIG (reference sequence). The V and J ends lost 2 bases and 0 bases respectively, with 7 bases between them. DNA for the CDR3: TGTGCCTGGAGTACGCAGTTGAACACTGAAGCTTTCTTT. It specifies CAWSTQLNTEAFF. The full variable domain, with the rest looked up from reference TRBV30 and TRBJ1-1, is SQTIHQWPATLVQPVGSPLSLECTVEGTSNPNLYWYRQAAGRGLQLLFYSVGIGQISSEVPQNLSASRPQDRQFILSSKKLLLSDSGFYLCAWSTQLNTEAFFGQGTRLTVV.

This clone has only a few counts. The chain combines TRBV6-1 with TRBJ2-2, with D maybe TRBD1 (5 bases). V was shortened by 6 bases and J by 1 base, with 9 bases between the two germline ends. In germline, CDR1 is MNHNS, CDR2 SASEGT. The CDR3 is 14 residues long. CDR3 region: CASRIQENTGELFF. In DNA, the CDR3 is TGTGCCAGCAGGATACAGGAGAACACCGGGGAGCTGTTTTTT.